The 32 T cell receptor beta chains in this list originate from one sample, sequenced in a study of T cell responses to AZD1222 COVID-19 vaccine. The repertoire was sequenced with immunoSEQ multiplex PCR; TCRdb's copy has only in-frame clones and lacks some. This table has 80,000 to 100,000 clones, around 90% appearing once. The sequencing used peripheral blood, collected on day 0 of AZD1222 vaccination. The receptors were sampled from an adult in good health.

The genes are TRBV30 and TRBJ1-2; D not certain. Looked up from germline, CDR1 is GTSNPN and CDR2 is SVGIG (reference sequence). Trimming removed 0 bases from V and 4 bases from J, with 12 bases in between. The CDR3 runs 14 residues. In DNA, the CDR3 is TGTGCCTGGAGTGTTGGGCAGCGACTCTATGGCTACACCTTC. Residues: CAWSVGQRLYGYTF.

The chain employs TRBV28 and TRBJ2-7, with D unclear. The germline V and J ends were trimmed by 7 bases and 4 bases, with 11 bases remaining between them. Germline-derived CDR1 and CDR2 are MDHEN and SYDVKM. The CDR3 covers 12 residues. The DNA of the CDR3 is TGTGCCAGCACGTCCCTTGAGTACGAGCAGTACTTC. Translated: CASTSLEYEQYF.

The gene calls are TRBV5-5 and TRBJ2-4; 7 nucleotides line up with TRBD2. The CDR3 consists of 15 residues. The J segment lost 10 bases and the V segment lost 4 bases, leaving 14 bases of the junction unmatched. The V gene's germline CDR1 is SGHKS and CDR2 YYEKEE (reference sequence). CDR3 protein: CASSGGGVGNRIQYF. CDR3 DNA: TGTGCCAGCAGCGGCGGGGGAGTTGGAAATAGGATTCAGTACTTC.

The chain is built from TRBV5-4 and TRBJ1-2, with 7 nucleotides matching TRBD1. With 4 bases clipped from V and 0 bases from J, the junction kept 12 bases outside the gene matches. CDR1 is SGHNT and CDR2 is YYREEE in the germline V gene (reference sequence). The CDR3 is 17 amino acids. The CDR3 DNA is TGTGCCAGCAGCCACAACAGGGGAGGGGGAGCTAACTATGGCTACACCTTC. Translation: CASSHNRGGGANYGYTF. The complete variable domain, with remaining parts taken from reference TRBV5-4 and TRBJ1-2, reads ETGVTQSPTHLIKTRGQQVTLRCSSQSGHNTVSWYQQALGQGPQFIFQYYREEENGRGNFPPRFSGLQFPNYSSELNVNALELDDSALYLCASSHNRGGGANYGYTFGSGTRLTVV.

This rearrangement joins TRBV28 to TRBJ1-5, with D possibly matching TRBD1 (5 bases). The CDR3 consists of 12 residues. With 8 bases removed from V and 5 bases from J, the gap between germline ends came to 10 bases. The germline gives CDR1 MDHEN, CDR2 SYDVKM. The CDR3 region is CASGTGDQPQHF. The CDR3, as DNA: TGTGCCAGCGGGACCGGGGATCAGCCCCAGCATTTT.

The rearrangement joins TRBV9 to TRBJ2-1; TRBD1 aligns across 8 bases. This CDR3 comprises 20 residues. The germline V gene encodes CDR1 SGDLS and CDR2 YYNGEE. V lost 2 bases and J lost 0; bases outside the gene matches: 16. CDR3 protein: CASSVGLAGGVPSSYNEQFF. The CDR3 nucleotides read TGTGCCAGCAGCGTCGGTTTGGCAGGGGGCGTTCCGAGCTCCTACAATGAGCAGTTCTTC. The entire variable domain, with the rest obtained from reference TRBV9 and TRBJ2-1, is as follows: DSGVTQTPKHLITATGQRVTLRCSPRSGDLSVYWYQQSLDQGLQFLIQYYNGEERAKGNILERFSAQQFPDLHSELNLSSLELGDSALYFCASSVGLAGGVPSSYNEQFFGPGTRLTVL.

The V gene is TRBV6-6, the J gene TRBJ1-5, with a tentative D call TRBD1 (5 bases). The CDR3 spans 12 residues. Per germline, CDR1 MNHNY and CDR2 SVGAGI (reference sequence). Trimming took off 7 bases at V and 10 bases at J, with 14 bases between the two ends. The DNA of the CDR3 is TGTGCCAGCAAGGATGGGGGAGCACCCCAGCATTTT. This gives the protein CASKDGGAPQHF.

This clone has more than one count but fewer than ten. The chain carries TRBV23-1 and TRBJ2-7, with D possibly being TRBD1 (6 bases). Being an ORF, TRBV23-1 has a function that is uncertain. The germline V and J ends were trimmed by 7 bases and 6 bases, with 19 bases remaining between them. The CDR3 loop spans 14 amino acids. The CDR3 sequence: CASTPRTVRLEQYF. DNA of the CDR3: TGCGCCAGCACCCCCAGGACAGTCCGCCTCGAGCAGTACTTC.

This chain joins TRBV9 and TRBJ2-1; 9 positions agree with TRBD2. The CDR3 covers 15 residues. J gave up 3 bases and V 1 base, and 2 bases lay outside the gene matches. CDR1 and CDR2 (germline): SGDLS, YYNGEE. CDR3 bases: TGTGCCAGCAGCGTAAGACTAGCGGACTACAATGAGCAGTTCTTC. Its translation: CASSVRLADYNEQFF.

The chain uses TRBV6-2 or TRBV6-3 and TRBJ2-1; 9 nucleotides align to TRBD2. In germline, CDR1 is MNHEY, CDR2 SVGEGT. The CDR3 extends over 14 amino acids. V lost 5 bases and J lost 9; bases outside the gene matches: 8. CDR3 protein: CASSHIAGEGEQFF. The CDR3 DNA sequence: TGTGCCAGCAGTCATATAGCGGGAGAAGGTGAGCAGTTCTTC.

The rearrangement joins TRBV6-6 to TRBJ1-6; the D is unclear. The CDR3 length is 13 residues. Trimming left V 6 bases short and J 9 bases short, with 12 bases between. CDR1 is MNHNY, CDR2 SVGAGI, per germline (reference sequence). The chain's CDR3 is CASRINQASPLHF. The CDR3 nucleotides are TGTGCCAGCAGAATTAACCAGGCTTCACCCCTCCACTTT.

CDR3 sequence reads: CASATTGLETQYF. The CDR3 DNA follows: TGTGCTAGTGCCACAACAGGGCTTGAGACCCAGTACTTC. The J gene is TRBJ2-5, the V gene TRBV12-5; a weak D match, TRBD1 (6 bases). CDR3 length equals 13 residues. Germline V gives CDR1 LGHNT, CDR2 FRNRAP. The ends were cut back, 7 bases at V and 5 bases at J, with 14 bases in the middle.

The genes are TRBV15 and TRBJ2-5, with D perhaps given as TRBD1 or TRBD2 (5 bases each). Germline lookup yields CDR1 LNHNV and CDR2 YYDKDF (reference sequence). This CDR3 spans 17 amino acids. Trimming cost V 3 bases and J 4 bases, with 21 bases left between them. The CDR3 loop reads CATSSYSGAGTRETQYF. CDR3 coding DNA: TGTGCCACCAGCAGTTACTCTGGGGCAGGGACCAGAGAGACCCAGTACTTC.

The chain couples TRBV5-1 to TRBJ1-3; D gene unclear. Per the germline V gene, CDR1 is SGHRS and CDR2 is YFSETQ. The CDR3 is 16 amino acids. Trimming took 0 bases from V and 4 from J, leaving 14 bases between them. The CDR3 is CASSLDSSTGGNTIYF. The CDR3, as DNA: TGCGCCAGCAGCTTGGACAGCTCCACGGGAGGAAACACCATATATTTT.

This clone was recorded only once. The CDR3 here is CASSEGNTIYF. DNA of the CDR3: TGTGCCAGCAGTGAAGGAAACACCATATATTTT. The V and J genes are TRBV2 and TRBJ1-3; no reliable D call. Germline V gene data show CDR1 as SNHLY and CDR2 as FYNNEI. V lost 1 base and J lost 5, with 0 bases in between. The length of the CDR3 is 11 residues.

This sequence joins TRBV4-2 and TRBJ1-4, with D tentatively TRBD1 (6 bases). Trimming took 0 bases from V and 8 from J, leaving 13 bases between them. The CDR3 consists of 15 residues. Looked up from germline, CDR1 is LGHNA and CDR2 is YNFKEQ. CDR3 DNA: TGTGCCAGCAGCCAAGAAGGCAGGGGCCCCGAAAAACTGTTTTTT. Translating gives CASSQEGRGPEKLFF.

In the case of this clone: At one boundary the junction diverges from the germline segment, which might be a read error. Other DNA variants within this sample encode the same CDR3. This chain uses TRBV5-1 with TRBJ2-7; D remains ambiguous. The CDR3 spans 11 residues. Germline V gene sequence: CDR1 SGHRS, CDR2 YFSETQ. CDR3: CASSLVYEQYF. Written as DNA, the CDR3 is TGCGCCAGTAGCTTGGTTTACGAGCAGTACTTC.

The chain uses TRBV7-9 and TRBJ2-2; 10 nucleotides agree with TRBD2. The CDR3 has 15 residues. After removal of 5 bases from V and 6 bases from J, the junction contained 6 bases not matched to a gene. Germline V gene sequence: CDR1 SEHNR, CDR2 FQNEAQ (reference sequence). The DNA of the CDR3 is TGTGCCAGCAGCCCACTAGCGGGGAAACCCGGGGAGCTGTTTTTT. This sequence encodes CASSPLAGKPGELFF. Using reference TRBV7-9 and TRBJ2-2 for the parts outside the CDR3, the full variable domain is DTGVSQNPRHKITKRGQNVTFRCDPISEHNRLYWYRQTLGQGPEFLTYFQNEAQLEKSRLLSDRFSAERPKGSFSTLEIQRTEQGDSAMYLCASSPLAGKPGELFFGEGSRLTVL.

The chain employs TRBV7-9 and TRBJ2-1; 8 bases fit TRBD2. The CDR3 has 13 amino acids. Germline assignment: CDR1 SEHNR and CDR2 FQNEAQ (reference sequence). The ends lost 5 bases at V and 6 bases at J; junction bases unmatched: 3. The CDR3 protein is CASSKTSANEQFF. CDR3 sequence (DNA): TGTGCCAGCAGCAAGACTAGCGCCAATGAGCAGTTCTTC.

The chain couples TRBV6-1 to TRBJ1-6; tentative D call: TRBD1 (6 bases). Between the trimmed V and J ends, which lost 2 bases and 6 bases, there was a span of 11 bases. Germline loops: CDR1 MNHNS, CDR2 SASEGT. The CDR3 totals 15 residues. Written as DNA, the CDR3 is TGTGCCAGCAGTGAAAGGCGACAGGTTAATTCACCCCTCCACTTT. It is translated as CASSERRQVNSPLHF.

This chain links TRBV5-6 with TRBJ2-1; TRBD2 matches 11 bases. Germline CDR1 reads SGHDT; CDR2 reads YYEEEE. The trim removed 2 bases at V and 6 bases at J, leaving 7 bases unmatched. CDR3 length: 16 amino acids. CDR3 amino acids: CASSLDGLAGFNEQFF. DNA of the CDR3: TGTGCCAGCAGCTTAGATGGACTAGCGGGTTTCAATGAGCAGTTCTTC.

The chain links TRBV2 to TRBJ1-6, with a possible D match to TRBD1 (5 bases). The germline gives CDR1 SNHLY, CDR2 FYNNEI. This CDR3 region has 13 residues. Trimming took 8 bases from V and 7 from J, leaving 12 bases between them. The CDR3 DNA follows: TGTGCCAGCGAGGACAAAGGAAATTCACCCCTCCACTTT. Its translation: CASEDKGNSPLHF.

The rearrangement links TRBV9 to TRBJ2-7; perhaps TRBD2 as D (7 bases). The germline CDR1 and CDR2 sequences are SGDLS and YYNGEE. Trimming pared 4 bases from V and 4 bases from J, leaving 15 bases between. CDR3 size: 14 residues. The CDR3 nucleotides are TGTGCCAGCAGCCGAGGGGGGGGCGGTTACGAGCAGTACTTC. Translating gives CASSRGGGGYEQYF.

In its sample, this clone ranks as medium-sized. The CDR3 region has the DNA TGCGCCAGCAGCTTGGGAGGGCCGGAAGATGAGCAGTTCTTC. Amino acid sequence: CASSLGGPEDEQFF. V usage is TRBV5-1 and J usage is TRBJ2-1, with D possibly being TRBD2 (5 bases). The CDR3 has 14 amino acids. Germline assignment: CDR1 SGHRS and CDR2 YFSETQ. V shed 0 bases and J shed 8 bases, with 12 bases lying between them.

The V and J genes are TRBV28 and TRBJ2-7, with D possibly TRBD2 on 6 matching bases. This CDR3 is 20 amino acids long. V shed 2 bases and J shed 5 bases, with 31 bases lying between them. Germline CDR1 and CDR2: MDHEN and SYDVKM. The CDR3 nucleotides are TGTGCCAGCAGTTTACTTCAAGGACTTGGGGACTTCTATACCCCCCACGAGCAGTACTTC. Translation gives CASSLLQGLGDFYTPHEQYF.

The chain links TRBV28 to TRBJ1-5; the D gene is possibly TRBD1 (6 bases). Germline V gene lookup returns CDR1 MDHEN and CDR2 SYDVKM. The CDR3 length is 15 residues. Trimming left V 5 bases short and J 0 bases short, with 11 bases between. CDR3 region: CASSGGGNSNQPQHF. Here the CDR3 DNA reads TGTGCCAGCAGTGGAGGGGGTAATAGCAATCAGCCCCAGCATTTT.

V gene TRBV18 combines with J gene TRBJ2-1; TRBD2 matches at 10 bases. The germline gives CDR1 KGHSH, CDR2 LQKENI. The CDR3 runs to 16 residues. V dropped 0 bases and J dropped 4; count of bases not matched to a gene: 3. The CDR3 coding sequence is TGTGCCAGCTCACCACCACTAGCGGGATCGTACAATGAGCAGTTCTTC. It codes for CASSPPLAGSYNEQFF.

This clone showed up just a few times. The gene calls are TRBV29-1 and TRBJ1-2; D not certain. Trimming removed 7 bases from V and 2 bases from J, with 11 bases in between. The CDR3 is 12 amino acids. The germline gives CDR1 SQVTM, CDR2 ANQGSEA. The CDR3 protein is CSALTRNYGYTF. The CDR3 DNA is TGCAGCGCCCTGACGCGGAACTATGGCTACACCTTC.

This chain uses TRBV23-1 with TRBJ2-2, with D perhaps matching TRBD1 or TRBD2 (7 bases each). TRBV23-1 is noted as an ORF with a role that remains uncertain. The CDR3 extends over 15 amino acids. The germline V and J ends were trimmed by 3 bases and 3 bases, with 11 bases remaining between them. CDR3 sequence (DNA): TGCGCCAGCAGTCATCCAGGGGGGGACACCGGGGAGCTGTTTTTT. It translates to CASSHPGGDTGELFF.

The rearrangement uses TRBV27 and TRBJ2-3; TRBD2 might be the D (6 bases). The germline gives CDR1 MNHEY, CDR2 SMNVEV (reference sequence). CDR3 length: 8 amino acids. Here the CDR3 DNA reads TGTGTTGGGGGGACGCAGTATTTT. It specifies CVGGTQYF.

V gene TRBV7-6 combines with J gene TRBJ1-6; maybe TRBD1 (5 bases). CDR3 length: 18 residues. Germline lookup yields CDR1 SGHVS and CDR2 FNYEAQ. V was cut by 6 bases and J by 0 bases, with 18 bases left in between. The CDR3 here is CASSWGGVGSSYNSPLHF. CDR3 sequence (DNA): TGTGCCAGCAGTTGGGGCGGAGTAGGAAGCTCCTATAATTCACCCCTCCACTTT.

Only one count was recorded for this clone. The chain combines TRBV6-5 with TRBJ2-1; D is unresolved. This CDR3 spans 13 amino acids. The germline CDR1 and CDR2 sequences are MNHEY and SVGAGI. The ends were cut back, 6 bases at V and 10 bases at J, with 16 bases in the middle. CDR3 sequence: CASRVPSFGEQFF. The CDR3 DNA reads TGTGCCAGCAGGGTCCCCTCCTTCGGAGAGCAGTTCTTC.